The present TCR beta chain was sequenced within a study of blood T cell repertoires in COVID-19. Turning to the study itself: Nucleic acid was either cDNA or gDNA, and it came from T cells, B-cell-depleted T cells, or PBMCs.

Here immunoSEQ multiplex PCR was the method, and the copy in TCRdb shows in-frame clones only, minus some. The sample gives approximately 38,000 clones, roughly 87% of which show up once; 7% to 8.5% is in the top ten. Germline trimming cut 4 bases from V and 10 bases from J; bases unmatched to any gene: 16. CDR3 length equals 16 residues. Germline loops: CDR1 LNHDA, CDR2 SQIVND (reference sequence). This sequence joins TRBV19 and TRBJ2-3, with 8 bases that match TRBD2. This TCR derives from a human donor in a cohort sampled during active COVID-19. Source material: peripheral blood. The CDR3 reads CASSTWTSRGGFAQYF. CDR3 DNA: TGTGCCAGTAGTACCTGGACTAGCCGGGGGGGGTTCGCGCAGTATTTT.